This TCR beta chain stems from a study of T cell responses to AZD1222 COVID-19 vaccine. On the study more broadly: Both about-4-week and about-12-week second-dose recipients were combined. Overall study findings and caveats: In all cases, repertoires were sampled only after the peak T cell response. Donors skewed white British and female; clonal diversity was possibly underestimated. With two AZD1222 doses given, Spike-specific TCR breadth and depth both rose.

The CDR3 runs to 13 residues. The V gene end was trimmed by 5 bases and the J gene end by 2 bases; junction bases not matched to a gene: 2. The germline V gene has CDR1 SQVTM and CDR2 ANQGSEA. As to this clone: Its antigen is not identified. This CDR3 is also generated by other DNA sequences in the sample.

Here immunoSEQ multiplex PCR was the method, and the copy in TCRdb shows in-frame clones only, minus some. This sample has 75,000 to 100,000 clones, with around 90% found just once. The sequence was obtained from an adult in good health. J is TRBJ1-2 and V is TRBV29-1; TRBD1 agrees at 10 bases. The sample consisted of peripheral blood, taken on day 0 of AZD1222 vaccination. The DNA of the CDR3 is TGCAGCGTTTCGACAGGGGGCAACTATGGCTACACCTTC. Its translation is CSVSTGGNYGYTF.